This TCR beta chain was observed in a study of cytomegalovirus exposure and HLA in healthy donors. Regarding the study as a whole: CMV antigen specificity of three CMV-associated chains was confirmed in vitro. Cytomegalovirus-associated status was assigned to 150 or so TCR beta chains.

TCRdb keeps only in-frame clones here, not all; method: immunoSEQ multiplex PCR. The repertoire holds roughly 60,000 clones, with roughly 95% as singletons. As regards this clone: Its antigen is undetermined.

The donors were members of the roughly 130-subject validation cohort (separate from the approximately 670-subject first cohort). The CDR3 loop spans 14 amino acids. V was clipped by 3 bases and J by 3 bases; unmatched bases: 1. Germline V lookup: CDR1 PRHDT, CDR2 FYEKMQ (reference sequence). The chain combines TRBV13 with TRBJ2-4, with TRBD1 matching over 8 bases. Sample: PBMCs. The sequence came from a woman between 18 and 30 years old in good health and CMV-seropositive. The CDR3 spells CASSLGTGKNIQYF. CDR3 DNA: TGTGCCAGCAGCTTGGGGACAGGCAAAAACATTCAGTACTTC.